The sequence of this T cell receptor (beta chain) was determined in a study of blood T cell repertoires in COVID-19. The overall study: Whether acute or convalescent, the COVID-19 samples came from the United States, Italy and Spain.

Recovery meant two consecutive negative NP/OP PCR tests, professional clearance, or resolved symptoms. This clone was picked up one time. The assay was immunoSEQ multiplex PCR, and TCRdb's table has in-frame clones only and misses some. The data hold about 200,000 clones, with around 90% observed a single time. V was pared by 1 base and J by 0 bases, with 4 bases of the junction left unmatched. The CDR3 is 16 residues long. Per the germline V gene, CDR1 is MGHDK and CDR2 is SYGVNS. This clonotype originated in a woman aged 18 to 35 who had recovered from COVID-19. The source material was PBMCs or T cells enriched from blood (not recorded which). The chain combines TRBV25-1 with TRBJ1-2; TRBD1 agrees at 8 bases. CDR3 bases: TGTGCCAGCAGTGAATTAGAACAGGGGGCTAACTATGGCTACACCTTC. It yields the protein CASSELEQGANYGYTF.